Below are 18 T cell receptor beta chains sequenced from a single sample in a study of blood T cell repertoires in COVID-19. The method was immunoSEQ multiplex PCR; TCRdb's version includes in-frame clones alone and lacks a portion of them. The sample records around 200,000 clones, about 89% being singletons. Sequencing was done on a sample of peripheral blood. These receptors were obtained from a man aged 40-49 years with acute or convalescent COVID-19.

This rearrangement joins TRBV7-8 to TRBJ1-5; D is perhaps TRBD1 (5 bases). V dropped 1 base and J dropped 0 bases, with 13 bases sitting between them. There are 17 residues in the CDR3. Looked up from germline, CDR1 is SGHVS and CDR2 is FQNEAQ. DNA for the CDR3: TGTGCCAGCAGCTTAGTTGCCAGGGAATATAGCAATCAGCCCCAGCATTTT. This sequence encodes CASSLVAREYSNQPQHF.

With regard to this clone: In the same sample, other DNA sequences code for this CDR3. J is TRBJ1-2 and V is TRBV30, with D perhaps TRBD1 (5 bases). This CDR3 is 13 amino acids long. The V gene's germline CDR1 is GTSNPN and CDR2 SVGIG (reference sequence). The V gene lost 2 bases and the J gene lost 1 base, with 8 bases spanning the gap. The CDR3 region is CAWSWGGNYGYTF. CDR3 nucleotide sequence: TGTGCCTGGAGTTGGGGCGGTAACTATGGCTACACCTTC.

V and J are TRBV30 and TRBJ2-6; the D is unclear. V was pared by 2 bases and J by 2 bases, with 7 bases between. Germline V CDR1 and CDR2: GTSNPN, SVGIG (reference sequence). The CDR3 spans 14 residues. The CDR3, as DNA: TGTGCCTGGAGTCTAACGACTGGGGCCAACGTCCTGACTTTC. Protein product: CAWSLTTGANVLTF.

This clone was found once. Written as DNA, the CDR3 is TGTGCCAGCAGTTACCCACAGGGAAACTCTGGAAACACCATATATTTT. Residues: CASSYPQGNSGNTIYF. The chain carries TRBV6-6 and TRBJ1-3; the D gene is possibly TRBD1 (6 bases). Germline values: CDR1 MNHNY, CDR2 SVGAGI (reference sequence). V was pared by 2 bases and J by 0 bases, with 11 bases between. The CDR3 has 16 residues.

The rearrangement uses TRBV5-1 and TRBJ2-3; TRBD2 agrees at 8 bases. The ends lost 4 bases at V and 4 bases at J; junction bases unmatched: 8. CDR3 length: 15 residues. Germline CDR1 and CDR2: SGHRS and YFSETQ. The CDR3 loop reads CASSRGGLASDTQYF. CDR3 coding DNA: TGCGCCAGCAGCCGAGGCGGACTAGCTTCAGATACGCAGTATTTT.

The rearrangement links TRBV24-1 to TRBJ2-2; 9 bases are shared with TRBD1. Germline trimming cut 4 bases from V and 1 base from J; bases unmatched to any gene: 3. Germline lookup yields CDR1 KGHDR and CDR2 SFDVKD. This CDR3 contains 16 residues. CDR3 coding DNA: TGTGCCACCAGTGACACGGGACAGGGGAACACCGGGGAGCTGTTTTTT. Amino acid sequence: CATSDTGQGNTGELFF.

This chain connects TRBV6-5 to TRBJ1-1; perhaps TRBD1 as D (6 bases). Germline lookup yields CDR1 MNHEY and CDR2 SVGAGI. The CDR3 sequence is 15 residues long. V gave up 10 bases and J gave up 1 base, with 19 bases separating them. The CDR3, as DNA: TGTGCCATCTCGACCTTTACAGGGCCGAACACTGAAGCTTTCTTT. The encoded protein is CAISTFTGPNTEAFF.

This chain joins TRBV4-2 and TRBJ1-5; D gene ambiguous. CDR3 length equals 15 residues. Germline V gene sequence: CDR1 LGHNA, CDR2 YNFKEQ. The V end lost 0 bases, the J end lost 7 bases, and 13 bases lay between the germline ends. This chain's CDR3 is CASSQEAREDQPQHF. The CDR3, as DNA: TGTGCCAGCAGCCAAGAGGCGAGGGAGGACCAGCCCCAGCATTTT.

This clone has just one count. The V and J genes are TRBV4-3 and TRBJ1-6, with TRBD1 as a possible D gene (5 bases). This CDR3 is 17 amino acids long. The V gene lost 0 bases and the J gene lost 2 bases, with 11 bases spanning the gap. The germline V gene has CDR1 LGHNA and CDR2 YSLEER. CDR3 region: CASSQDIPGPYNSPLHF. CDR3 DNA: TGCGCCAGCAGCCAAGATATTCCAGGGCCCTATAATTCACCCCTCCACTTT.

In the case of this clone: The final CDR3 position lacks the conserved phenylalanine or tryptophan, pointing to a likely read error. The DNA is omitted, as the CDR3 cannot be located on it reliably, and the CDR3 follows TCRdb's listing. This chain joins TRBV21-1 and TRBJ2-7; the D call in the table, TRBD2, was not verified against the DNA. TRBV21-1 is flagged as a pseudogene. From its first to its last residue, the CDR3 has 12 amino acids. CDR3 region: CASNLRGVTLYP.

The rearrangement uses TRBV5-4 and TRBJ1-2, with TRBD1 as a possible D gene (6 bases). The germline V and J ends were trimmed by 6 bases and 2 bases, with 11 bases remaining between them. Germline lookup yields CDR1 SGHNT and CDR2 YYREEE (reference sequence). This CDR3 has 13 residues. In DNA, the CDR3 is TGTGCCAGCAAGGGAGACAGGAACTATGGCTACACCTTC. Amino acid sequence: CASKGDRNYGYTF.

This chain uses TRBV4-1 with TRBJ2-3; TRBD2 is a possible D gene (5 bases). The CDR3 is made up of 16 amino acids. CDR1 is MGHRA and CDR2 is YSYEKL in the germline V gene. The germline V and J ends were trimmed by 0 bases and 5 bases, with 15 bases remaining between them. The CDR3 DNA reads as TGCGCCAGCAGCCAAGAATTCCCTAGCCGAGGAGATACGCAGTATTTT. The encoded protein is CASSQEFPSRGDTQYF.

V and J are TRBV7-2 and TRBJ2-7, with a tentative D call TRBD2 (7 bases). The V gene's germline CDR1 is SGHTA and CDR2 FQGNSA. The CDR3 spans 15 residues. V lost 1 base to trimming and J lost 5 bases, with 15 bases between them. DNA for the CDR3: TGTGCCAGCAGCTTAGATCGAGGCGGGGGCCACGAGCAGTACTTC. Protein: CASSLDRGGGHEQYF.

The chain recombines TRBV9 with TRBJ1-6; 9 bases align to TRBD1. The V gene's germline CDR1 is SGDLS and CDR2 YYNGEE. Trimming took 4 bases from V and 6 from J; bases not matched to a gene: 2. The CDR3 covers 14 residues. In DNA form, the CDR3 reads TGTGCCAGCAGCTACAGGGGGCTTAATTCACCCCTCCACTTT. Amino acids: CASSYRGLNSPLHF.

The chain uses TRBV5-8 and TRBJ1-2; D not resolved. The CDR3 is 14 amino acids. Germline CDR1 is SGHTS and CDR2 is YDEGEE. V lost 2 bases and J 1 base, leaving 9 bases between the germline ends. DNA of the CDR3: TGTGCCAGCAGCTTTACTGCACGTAACTATGGCTACACCTTC. Encoded protein: CASSFTARNYGYTF.

The J gene is TRBJ1-5, the V gene TRBV7-9, with a tentative D call TRBD1 (5 bases). Trimming removed 4 bases from V and 0 bases from J, with 16 bases in between. This CDR3 contains 17 residues. Germline V gives CDR1 SEHNR, CDR2 FQNEAQ (reference sequence). The CDR3 spells CASSSGTNPHSNQPQHF. CDR3 DNA sequence: TGTGCCAGCAGCTCCGGGACTAATCCTCATAGCAATCAGCCCCAGCATTTT. Looking up the rest from reference TRBV7-9 and TRBJ1-5 gives the full variable domain: DTGVSQNPRHKITKRGQNVTFRCDPISEHNRLYWYRQTLGQGPEFLTYFQNEAQLEKSRLLSDRFSAERPKGSFSTLEIQRTEQGDSAMYLCASSSGTNPHSNQPQHFGDGTRLSIL.

This clone was counted only a few times. The V and J genes are TRBV27 and TRBJ2-7; 7 bases agree with TRBD1. V shed 3 bases, J shed 4 bases, and the junction held 3 bases outside the gene matches. The CDR3 loop spans 13 amino acids. Germline loops: CDR1 MNHEY, CDR2 SMNVEV (reference sequence). The CDR3 DNA sequence: TGTGCCAGCAGTTTCAGGGGGTTTTACGAGCAGTACTTC. Its protein is CASSFRGFYEQYF.

The chain combines TRBV19 with TRBJ2-5; 11 bases match TRBD2. Trimming removed 4 bases from V and 1 base from J; junction bases left unmatched: 8. The CDR3 is 17 amino acids. The germline gives CDR1 LNHDA, CDR2 SQIVND (reference sequence). The DNA of the CDR3 is TGTGCCAGTAGTACCCGACTAGCGGGGAACCGCCAAGAGACCCAGTACTTC. Residues: CASSTRLAGNRQETQYF.